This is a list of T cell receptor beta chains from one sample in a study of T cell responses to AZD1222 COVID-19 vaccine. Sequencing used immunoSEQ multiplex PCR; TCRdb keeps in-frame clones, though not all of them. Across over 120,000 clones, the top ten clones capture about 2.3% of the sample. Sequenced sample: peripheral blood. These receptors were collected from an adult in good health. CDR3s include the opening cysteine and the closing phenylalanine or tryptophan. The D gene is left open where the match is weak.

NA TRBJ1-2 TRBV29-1 CSVLGWYGYTF TGCAGCGTTCTAGGGTGGTATGGCTACACCTTC
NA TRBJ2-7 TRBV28 CASSSGGMYKQYF TGTGCCAGCAGTTCCGGCGGGATGTACAAGCAGTACTTC
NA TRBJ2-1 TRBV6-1 CASSEAGGSPGNEQFF TGTGCCAGCAGTGAAGCTGGGGGTTCCCCAGGTAATGAGCAGTTCTTC
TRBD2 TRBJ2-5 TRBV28 CASRLAGTQETQYF TGTGCCAGCCGATTAGCGGGGACCCAAGAGACCCAGTACTTC
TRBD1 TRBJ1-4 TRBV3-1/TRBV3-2 CASSRAGGRNEKLFF TGTGCCAGCAGCCGTGCAGGGGGGCGAAATGAAAAACTGTTTTTT
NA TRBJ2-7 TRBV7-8 CASSFKGVYEQYF TGTGCCAGCAGCTTTAAGGGAGTCTACGAGCAGTACTTC
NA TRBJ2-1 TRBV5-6 CASSPRLGRTNEQFF TGTGCCAGCAGCCCGAGGTTGGGCCGGACCAATGAGCAGTTCTTC
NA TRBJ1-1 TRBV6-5 CASSRPRPANTEAFF TGTGCCAGCAGTAGGCCGCGGCCCGCGAACACTGAAGCTTTCTTT
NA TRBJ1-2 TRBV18 CASSQPRVPNYGYTF TGTGCCAGCTCACAACCCAGGGTTCCCAACTATGGCTACACCTTC
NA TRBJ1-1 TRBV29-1 CSVVPYIGAEAFF TGCAGCGTTGTCCCTTACATAGGCGCTGAAGCTTTCTTT
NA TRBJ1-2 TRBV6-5 CASSTRDISGYTF TGTGCCAGCAGTACCCGGGACATTAGTGGCTACACCTTC
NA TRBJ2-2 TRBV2 CASRGGNTGELFF TGTGCCAGCAGAGGGGGAAACACCGGGGAGCTGTTTTTT
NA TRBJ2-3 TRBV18 CASSPLKVGDTQYF TGTGCCAGCTCACCCTTGAAAGTGGGAGATACGCAGTATTTT
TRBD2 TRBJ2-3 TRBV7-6 CASSLGSGYTDTQYF TGTGCCAGCAGCTTAGGTAGCGGGTACACAGATACGCAGTATTTT
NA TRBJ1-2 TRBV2 CASSGGQYYGYTF TGTGCCAGCAGTGGCGGTCAGTACTATGGCTACACCTTC
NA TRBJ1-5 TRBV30 CAWSVSGIRGQPQHF TGTGCCTGGAGTGTATCGGGGATTAGGGGTCAGCCCCAGCATTTT
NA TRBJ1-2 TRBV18 CASSPQEGPWGYTF TGTGCCAGCTCCCCGCAGGAGGGGCCGTGGGGCTACACCTTC
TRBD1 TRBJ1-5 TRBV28 CASSPYGTGGYQPQHF TGTGCCAGCAGTCCCTACGGGACAGGGGGCTATCAGCCCCAGCATTTT
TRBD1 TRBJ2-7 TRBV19 CASSGRDRVYEQYF TGTGCCAGTAGTGGGCGGGACAGGGTCTACGAGCAGTACTTC
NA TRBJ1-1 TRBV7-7 CASSLVQGREAFF TGTGCCAGCAGCTTAGTGCAGGGGCGAGAAGCTTTCTTT
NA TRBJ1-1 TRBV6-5 CASNTVNTEAFF TGTGCCAGCAACACAGTGAACACTGAAGCTTTCTTT
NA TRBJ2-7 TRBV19 CASSIPGRTYEQYF TGTGCCAGTAGTATCCCGGGACGGACCTACGAGCAGTACTTC
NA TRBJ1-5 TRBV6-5 CASKRGYDNQPQHF TGTGCCAGCAAAAGGGGGTATGACAATCAGCCCCAGCATTTT
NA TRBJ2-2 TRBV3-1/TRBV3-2 CASSQARGRGGELFF TGTGCCAGCAGCCAAGCTAGGGGACGGGGCGGGGAGCTGTTTTTT
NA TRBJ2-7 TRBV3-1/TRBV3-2 CASSQARQARDEQYF TGTGCCAGCAGCCAGGCCCGACAGGCTCGGGACGAGCAGTACTTC
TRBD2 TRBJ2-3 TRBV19 CASSSRTSGDSDTQYF TGTGCCAGTAGTTCCCGGACTAGCGGGGATTCAGATACGCAGTATTTT
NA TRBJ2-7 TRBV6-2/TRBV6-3 CASSSYRQLGYEQYF TGTGCCAGCAGTTCCTACCGACAGTTGGGGTACGAGCAGTACTTC
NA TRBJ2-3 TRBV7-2 CASSPTFLQGNTDTQYF TGTGCCAGCAGCCCCACCTTTCTACAGGGAAACACAGATACGCAGTATTTT
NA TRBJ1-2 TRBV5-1 CASSLDVRSAGYTF TGCGCCAGCAGCTTGGATGTCAGGTCGGCTGGCTACACCTTC
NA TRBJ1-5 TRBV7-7 CASSKDPNQPQHF TGTGCCAGCAGCAAAGACCCTAATCAGCCCCAGCATTTT
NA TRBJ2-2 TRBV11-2 CASSLGRLNTGELFF TGTGCCAGCAGCTTAGGCAGGCTTAACACCGGGGAGCTGTTTTTT
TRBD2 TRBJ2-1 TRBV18 CASSPSGGAFYNEQFF TGTGCCAGCTCACCTAGCGGGGGGGCCTTCTACAATGAGCAGTTCTTC
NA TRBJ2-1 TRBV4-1 CASSQITGDEQFF TGCGCCAGCAGCCAAATTACGGGGGATGAGCAGTTCTTC
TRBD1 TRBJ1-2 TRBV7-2 CASSLRQGGLGYTF TGTGCCAGCAGCTTAAGGCAGGGGGGTTTAGGCTACACCTTC
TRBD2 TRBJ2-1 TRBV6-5 CASSRSGGVYNEQFF TGTGCCAGCAGCCGTAGCGGGGGGGTCTACAATGAGCAGTTCTTC
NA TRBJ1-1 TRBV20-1 CSADQNTEAFF TGCAGTGCGGATCAGAACACTGAAGCTTTCTTT
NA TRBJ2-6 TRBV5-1 CASSLATMGGGANVLTF TGCGCCAGCAGCTTGGCCACAATGGGGGGTGGGGCCAACGTCCTGACTTTC
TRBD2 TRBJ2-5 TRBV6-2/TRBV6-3 CASSSGTSRGQETQYF TGTGCCAGCAGTTCCGGGACTAGCAGGGGGCAAGAGACCCAGTACTTC
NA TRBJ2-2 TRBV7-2 CASSISNTGELFF TGTGCCTCTTCCATATCGAACACCGGGGAGCTGTTTTTT
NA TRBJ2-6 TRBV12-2 CASNLDSSGANVLTF TGTGCAAGTAACCTAGACAGCTCTGGGGCCAACGTCCTGACTTTC